These 24 T cell receptor beta chains originate from one sample sequenced in a study of T cells in Graves' hyperthyroidism and ophthalmopathy. RNA transcripts were the template for amplifying TCR beta CDR3 regions. First-round RT-PCR of the TCR CDR3 relied on the HTBI primer set. TCRdb re-called the multiplex PCR reads with MiXCR, one entry per CDR3 protein. The sample contains about 300,000 distinct CDR3 sequences, roughly 13% of which appear only once. Sequenced sample: blood. Receptors originate from a woman in her forties with Graves' hyperthyroidism.

The chain links TRBV20-1 to TRBJ1-5, with a weak D call TRBD1 (5 bases). Trimming took 0 bases from V and 2 from J, leaving 8 bases between them. Germline CDR1 reads DFQATT; CDR2 reads SNEGSKA (reference sequence). The CDR3 is 14 residues long. CDR3 sequence (DNA): TGCAGTGCTAGAGATCCGGGGGGCAATCAGCCCCAGCATTTT. Protein product: CSARDPGGNQPQHF.

There are many counts of this clonotype. The chain links TRBV30 to TRBJ1-1; possibly TRBD1 for D (6 bases). Deletions cut 0 bases from V and 3 bases from J, with 8 bases between. Germline CDR1 and CDR2: GTSNPN and SVGIG (reference sequence). The CDR3 length is 13 residues. CDR3 DNA: TGTGCCTGGAGTGTGAACAGGGACACTGAAGCTTTCTTT. Its protein product is CAWSVNRDTEAFF.

The genes are TRBV30 and TRBJ2-5; 9 nucleotides agree with TRBD1. J lost 5 bases, V lost 2 bases, and 6 bases had no gene match. Germline V gives CDR1 GTSNPN, CDR2 SVGIG (reference sequence). CDR3 size: 14 residues. Here the CDR3 DNA reads TGTGCCTGGAGTACAGGGGGCTTACCGGAGACCCAGTACTTC. Residues: CAWSTGGLPETQYF.

In this sample, this clonotype turned up a few times. This chain connects TRBV27 to TRBJ2-1; D gene uncertain. With 1 base removed from V and 9 bases from J, the gap between germline ends came to 10 bases. Germline V gene sequence: CDR1 MNHEY, CDR2 SMNVEV (reference sequence). The CDR3 is 13 residues long. CDR3 DNA: TGTGCCAGCAGTTTATTGGGCATGCGTGAGCAGTTCTTC. Its translation: CASSLLGMREQFF.

This clonotype was counted at least ten times. The chain combines TRBV2 with TRBJ2-7; 7 bases agree with TRBD1. With 7 bases clipped from V and 0 bases from J, the junction kept 6 bases outside the gene matches. Looked up from germline, CDR1 is SNHLY and CDR2 is FYNNEI. The CDR3 covers 14 residues. This chain's CDR3 is CASNEQGTSYEQYF. The CDR3, as DNA: TGTGCCAGCAACGAACAGGGGACCTCCTACGAGCAGTACTTC.

This clonotype was detected ten times or more. The chain employs TRBV7-9 and TRBJ2-1; TRBD2 matches 7 bases. The CDR3 is 14 residues long. Germline CDR1 and CDR2: SEHNR and FQNEAQ (reference sequence). V shed 0 bases, J shed 6 bases, and the junction held 2 bases outside the gene matches. The CDR3 DNA sequence: TGTGCCAGCAGCTTAGCGGGAGGGCTCAATGAGCAGTTCTTC. Its translation is CASSLAGGLNEQFF.

Note on this clonotype: A much larger clone sits a single nucleotide away, making a read error possible. The gene calls are TRBV12-3 or TRBV12-4 and TRBJ2-7; D possibly corresponds to TRBD2 (6 bases). The CDR3 consists of 12 residues. Here the CDR3 reads CAGSLTRNEQYF. As DNA, the CDR3 is TGTGCCGGCAGCTTGACTAGGAACGAGCAGTACTTC.

This clonotype has a count of ten or more. This chain connects TRBV12-3 or TRBV12-4 to TRBJ2-5; unclear D gene. V dropped 3 bases and J dropped 1 base, with 9 bases sitting between them. This CDR3 spans 14 amino acids. CDR3 in amino acids: CASSFSISQETQYF. DNA of the CDR3: TGTGCCAGCAGTTTCAGTATAAGCCAAGAGACCCAGTACTTC.

This clonotype was counted many times. The gene calls are TRBV20-1 and TRBJ2-7, with TRBD2 matching 12 bases. CDR3 length equals 14 residues. Germline V gives CDR1 DFQATT, CDR2 SNEGSKA (reference sequence). Trimming removed 6 bases from V and 3 bases from J; junction bases left unmatched: 6. CDR3 loop: CSASGLAGDYEQYF. The CDR3 nucleotides are TGCAGTGCCTCGGGACTAGCGGGTGACTACGAGCAGTACTTC.

This clonotype was seen at least ten times. This sequence joins TRBV2 and TRBJ2-1; the match to TRBD2 covers 9 bases. The V and J ends lost 4 bases and 5 bases, in that order; junction bases with no gene match: 6. Germline CDR1 SNHLY, CDR2 FYNNEI. This CDR3 region has 15 residues. The CDR3 loop is CASSGASGVNNEQFF. The DNA of the CDR3 is TGTGCCAGCAGTGGGGCTAGCGGGGTCAACAATGAGCAGTTCTTC.

This clonotype has at least ten counts. The chain combines TRBV29-1 with TRBJ2-7; 8 bases line up with TRBD2. Germline-derived CDR1 and CDR2 are SQVTM and ANQGSEA. The CDR3 loop spans 15 amino acids. The junction had 5 bases not matched to a gene; V was cut back by 0 bases and J by 1 base. In nucleotides, the CDR3 is TGCAGCGTTGAAGATAGTCGGGGGGGATCCTACGAGCAGTACTTC. Protein sequence: CSVEDSRGGSYEQYF.

This clonotype was seen more than once but under ten times. The DNA for the CDR3 is TGCAGTGCTAGAGCTAGGGACAGGGGTCTCCAAGAGACCCAGTACTTC. Its protein is CSARARDRGLQETQYF. This chain connects TRBV20-1 to TRBJ2-5; 10 nucleotides match TRBD1. Germline CDR1 DFQATT, CDR2 SNEGSKA (reference sequence). This CDR3 contains 16 residues. V lost 1 base to trimming and J lost 1 base; unmatched junction nucleotides: 6.

This clonotype was counted only a few times. The rearrangement uses TRBV4-1 and TRBJ1-3; D gene ambiguous. The length of the CDR3 is 16 residues. Trimming cost V 4 bases and J 0 bases, with 13 bases left between them. Germline CDR1 is MGHRA and CDR2 is YSYEKL. The CDR3 protein is CASSLPGSSSGNTIYF. CDR3 nucleotide sequence: TGCGCCAGCAGCCTCCCCGGGTCCTCCTCTGGAAACACCATATATTTT.

This clonotype was seen at least ten times. This may be a read error: a much more frequent sequence differs by one nucleotide. The rearrangement joins TRBV2 to TRBJ1-2; D perhaps matches TRBD1 (6 bases). V was cut by 3 bases and J by 5 bases, with 16 bases left in between. CDR1 SNHLY and CDR2 FYNNEI come from the germline V gene. The CDR3 consists of 15 residues. The chain's CDR3 is CASSDRVAGVYGYTF. Here the CDR3 DNA reads TGTGCCAGCAGTGATAGAGTGGCAGGGGTTTATGGCTACACCTTC.

This clonotype was picked up many times. The V gene is TRBV2, the J gene TRBJ2-1, with unresolved D. V gave up 4 bases and J gave up 4 bases, with 14 bases separating them. This CDR3 spans 15 amino acids. Germline V gene sequence: CDR1 SNHLY, CDR2 FYNNEI. The CDR3 DNA reads TGTGCCAGCAGTGTTCCCCTAGTAGGGTACAATGAGCAGTTCTTC. It yields the protein CASSVPLVGYNEQFF.

This clonotype was counted many times. The J gene is TRBJ2-7, the V gene TRBV3-1; D remains unclear. Germline V CDR1 and CDR2: LGHDT, YNNKEL (reference sequence). Trimming shortened V by 0 bases and J by 4 bases, and 7 bases separated the two germline ends. This CDR3 is 13 amino acids long. CDR3 coding DNA: TGTGCCAGCAGCCAAGATGGGTATTACGAGCAGTACTTC. Translated, it gives CASSQDGYYEQYF.

The rearrangement joins TRBV6-2 or TRBV6-3 to TRBJ2-3; D possibly corresponds to TRBD2 (6 bases). Per the germline V gene, CDR1 is MNHEY and CDR2 is SVGEGT. V gave up 6 bases and J gave up 6 bases, with 13 bases separating them. The CDR3 is 13 residues long. The DNA of the CDR3 is TGTGCCAGCAGCGGGAGAAGTCGGGATACGCAGTATTTT. Translated, it gives CASSGRSRDTQYF.

This clonotype showed up many times. J is TRBJ1-4 and V is TRBV3-1; unclear D gene. Trimming pared 4 bases from V and 4 bases from J, leaving 10 bases between. The CDR3 is 14 residues long. Germline-derived CDR1 and CDR2 are LGHDT and YNNKEL (reference sequence). The CDR3: CASSPGGINEKLFF. DNA of the CDR3: TGTGCCAGCAGCCCCGGAGGGATTAATGAAAAACTGTTTTTT.

This clonotype was seen many times. This chain uses TRBV25-1 with TRBJ1-2; tentatively, D is TRBD1 (5 bases). With 5 bases removed from V and 4 bases from J, the gap between germline ends came to 17 bases. Germline lookup yields CDR1 MGHDK and CDR2 SYGVNS. CDR3 length: 15 residues. DNA of the CDR3: TGTGCCAGCAGTTTCGGTAGTCAGGGTCTCTATGGCTACACCTTC. Translation: CASSFGSQGLYGYTF.

The V call is TRBV5-1, the J call TRBJ2-1, with D tentatively TRBD2 (6 bases). V was pared by 0 bases and J by 1 base, with 11 bases between. Looked up from germline, CDR1 is SGHRS and CDR2 is YFSETQ. CDR3 size: 16 residues. CDR3 loop: CASSLDPGTSYNEQFF. The CDR3 DNA is TGCGCCAGCAGCTTGGATCCAGGGACTTCCTACAATGAGCAGTTCTTC.

A note on this clonotype: Being one base from a much bigger clone, this may be a read error. The chain couples TRBV6-2 or TRBV6-3 to TRBJ2-1; 8 positions match TRBD2. The V gene end was trimmed by 9 bases and the J gene end by 3 bases; junction bases not matched to a gene: 13. The germline CDR1 and CDR2 sequences are MNHEY and SVGEGT. The CDR3 covers 16 residues. The CDR3 is CASKGSGRQLYNEQFF. In DNA form, the CDR3 reads TGTGCCAGTAAAGGAAGCGGGAGACAACTCTACAATGAGCAGTTCTTC.

The chain combines TRBV4-1 with TRBJ2-1; TRBD2 matches 10 bases. The CDR3 length is 15 residues. After removal of 1 base from V and 4 bases from J, the junction contained 1 base not matched to a gene. Germline V lookup: CDR1 MGHRA, CDR2 YSYEKL. CDR3: CASSQGSGGYNEQFF. In DNA form, the CDR3 reads TGCGCCAGCAGCCAAGGTAGCGGGGGGTACAATGAGCAGTTCTTC.

The chain carries TRBV19 and TRBJ1-5; no clear D gene. This CDR3 is 12 amino acids long. Germline loops: CDR1 LNHDA, CDR2 SQIVND (reference sequence). Deletions cut 3 bases from V and 4 bases from J, with 4 bases between. The CDR3 nucleotides read TGTGCCAGTAGTATGGGGAATCAGCCCCAGCATTTT. Translation: CASSMGNQPQHF.

At least ten counts were recorded for this clonotype. The V call is TRBV2, the J call TRBJ2-7; 10 bases map to TRBD1. V dropped 5 bases and J dropped 6; count of bases not matched to a gene: 10. The CDR3 loop spans 15 amino acids. Per the germline V gene, CDR1 is SNHLY and CDR2 is FYNNEI. CDR3 amino acids: CASSRAGTGEGEQYF. Written as DNA, the CDR3 is TGTGCCAGCAGTCGGGCCGGGACAGGGGAGGGCGAGCAGTACTTC.